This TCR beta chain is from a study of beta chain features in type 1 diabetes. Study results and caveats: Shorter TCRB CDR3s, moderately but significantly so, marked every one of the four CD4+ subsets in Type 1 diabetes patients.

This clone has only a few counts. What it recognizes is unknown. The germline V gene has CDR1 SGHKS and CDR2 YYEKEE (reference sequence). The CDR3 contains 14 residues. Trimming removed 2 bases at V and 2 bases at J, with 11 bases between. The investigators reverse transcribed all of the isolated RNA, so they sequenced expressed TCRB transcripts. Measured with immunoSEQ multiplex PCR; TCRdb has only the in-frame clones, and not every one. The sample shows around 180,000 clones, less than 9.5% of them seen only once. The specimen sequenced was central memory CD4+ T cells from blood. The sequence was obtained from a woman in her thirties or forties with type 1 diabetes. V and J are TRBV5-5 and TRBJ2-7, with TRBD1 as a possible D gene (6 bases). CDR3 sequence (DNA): TGTGCCAGCAGCTTTGGCAGGGGAACCTACGAGCAGTACTTC. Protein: CASSFGRGTYEQYF.